This T cell receptor beta chain derives from a study of blood T cell repertoires in COVID-19. Profiled with immunoSEQ multiplex PCR; TCRdb holds only in-frame clones, not every one. Of around 480,000 clones listed, about nine tenths are singletons. Germline values: CDR1 MNHNS, CDR2 SASEGT. V shed 3 bases and J 1 base; nucleotides not matched to a gene: 6. CDR3 length: 17 residues. V usage is TRBV6-1 and J usage is TRBJ1-5; the match to TRBD1 covers 10 bases. The sequence derives from a woman under 30 who had recovered from COVID-19. Sequences were obtained from PBMCs or T cells enriched from blood (not recorded which). CDR3 nucleotide sequence: TGTGCCAGCAGTGAGAGAGGGACAGGGGCCAGCAATCAGCCCCAGCATTTT. Its translation is CASSERGTGASNQPQHF.